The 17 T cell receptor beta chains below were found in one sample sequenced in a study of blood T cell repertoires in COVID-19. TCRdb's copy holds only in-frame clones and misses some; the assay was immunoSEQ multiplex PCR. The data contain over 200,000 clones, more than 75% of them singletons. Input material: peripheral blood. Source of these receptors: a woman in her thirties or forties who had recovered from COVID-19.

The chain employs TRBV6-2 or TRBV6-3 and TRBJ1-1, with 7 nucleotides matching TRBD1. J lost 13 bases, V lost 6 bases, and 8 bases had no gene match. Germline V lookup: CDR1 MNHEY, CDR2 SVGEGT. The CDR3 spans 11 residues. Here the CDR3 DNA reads TGTGCCAGCAGCCAGGGGGGGGATCGTTTCTTT. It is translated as CASSQGGDRFF.

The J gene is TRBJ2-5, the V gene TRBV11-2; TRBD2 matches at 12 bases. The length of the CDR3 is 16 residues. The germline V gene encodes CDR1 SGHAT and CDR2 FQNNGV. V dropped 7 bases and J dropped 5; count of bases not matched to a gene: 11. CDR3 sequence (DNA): TGTGCCAGCAACCTCCGCGGACTAGCGGGACTTGAGACCCAGTACTTC. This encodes CASNLRGLAGLETQYF.

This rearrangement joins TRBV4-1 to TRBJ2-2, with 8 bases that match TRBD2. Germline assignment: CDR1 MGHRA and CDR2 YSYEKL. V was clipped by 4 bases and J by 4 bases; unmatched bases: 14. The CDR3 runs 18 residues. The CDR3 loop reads CASSPEGGPRGVTGELFF. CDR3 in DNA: TGCGCCAGCAGCCCAGAGGGCGGGCCGCGGGGGGTCACCGGGGAGCTGTTTTTT.

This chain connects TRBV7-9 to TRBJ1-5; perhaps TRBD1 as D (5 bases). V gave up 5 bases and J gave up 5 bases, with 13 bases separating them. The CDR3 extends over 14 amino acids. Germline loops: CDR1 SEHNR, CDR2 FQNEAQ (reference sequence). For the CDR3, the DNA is TGTGCCAGCAGCCCAAAGGGGCAGGATCAGCCCCAGCATTTT. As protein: CASSPKGQDQPQHF.

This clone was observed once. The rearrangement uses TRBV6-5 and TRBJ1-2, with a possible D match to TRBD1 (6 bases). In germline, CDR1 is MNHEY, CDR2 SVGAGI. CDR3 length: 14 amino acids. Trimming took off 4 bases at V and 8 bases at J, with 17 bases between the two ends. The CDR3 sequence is CASSLWDKTGGYTF. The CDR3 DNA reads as TGTGCCAGCAGTTTGTGGGACAAGACGGGGGGCTACACCTTC.

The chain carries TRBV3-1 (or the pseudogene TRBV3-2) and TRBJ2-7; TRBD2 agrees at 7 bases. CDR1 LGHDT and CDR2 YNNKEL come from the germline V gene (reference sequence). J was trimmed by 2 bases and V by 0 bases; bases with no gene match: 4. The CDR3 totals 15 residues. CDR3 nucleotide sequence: TGTGCCAGCAGCCAAGAGGCGGGAGAACCCTACGAGCAGTACGTC. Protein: CASSQEAGEPYEQYV.

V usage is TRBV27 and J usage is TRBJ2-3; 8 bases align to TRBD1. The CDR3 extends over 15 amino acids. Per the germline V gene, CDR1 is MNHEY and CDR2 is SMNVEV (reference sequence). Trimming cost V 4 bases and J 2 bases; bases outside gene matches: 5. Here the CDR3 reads CASSSDRGSTDTQYF. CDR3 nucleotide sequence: TGTGCCAGCAGTTCAGACAGGGGTTCCACAGATACGCAGTATTTT.

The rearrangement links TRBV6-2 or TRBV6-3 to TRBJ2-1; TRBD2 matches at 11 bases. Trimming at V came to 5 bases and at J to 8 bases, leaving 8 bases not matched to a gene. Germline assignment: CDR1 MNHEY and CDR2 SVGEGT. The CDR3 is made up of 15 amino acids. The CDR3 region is CASSQLAGVVDEQFF. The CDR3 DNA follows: TGTGCCAGCAGTCAACTAGCGGGAGTGGTCGATGAGCAGTTCTTC.

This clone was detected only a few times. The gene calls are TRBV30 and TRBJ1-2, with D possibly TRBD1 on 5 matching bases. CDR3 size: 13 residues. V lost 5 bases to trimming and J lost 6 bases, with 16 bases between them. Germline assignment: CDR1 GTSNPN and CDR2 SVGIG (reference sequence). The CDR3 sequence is CAWGVPDRNGYTF. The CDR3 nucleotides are TGTGCCTGGGGAGTCCCCGACAGAAATGGCTACACCTTC. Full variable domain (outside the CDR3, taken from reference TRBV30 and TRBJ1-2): SQTIHQWPATLVQPVGSPLSLECTVEGTSNPNLYWYRQAAGRGLQLLFYSVGIGQISSEVPQNLSASRPQDRQFILSSKKLLLSDSGFYLCAWGVPDRNGYTFGSGTRLTVV.

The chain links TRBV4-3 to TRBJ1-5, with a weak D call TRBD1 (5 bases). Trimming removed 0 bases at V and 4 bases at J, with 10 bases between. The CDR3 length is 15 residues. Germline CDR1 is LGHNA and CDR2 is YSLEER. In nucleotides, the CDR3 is TGCGCCAGCAGCCAAGATTCAGGGTTGAATCAGCCCCAGCATTTT. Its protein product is CASSQDSGLNQPQHF.

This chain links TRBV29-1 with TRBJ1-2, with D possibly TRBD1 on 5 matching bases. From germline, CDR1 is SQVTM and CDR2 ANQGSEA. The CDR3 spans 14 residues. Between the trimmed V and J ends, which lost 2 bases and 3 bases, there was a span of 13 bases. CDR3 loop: CSVESRGGDYGYTF. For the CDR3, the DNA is TGCAGCGTTGAAAGCCGGGGAGGGGACTATGGCTACACCTTC.

DNA of the CDR3: TGCGCCAGCAGCCGGGAAGGGACAGCCAATAATTCACCCCTCCACTTT. Its protein product is CASSREGTANNSPLHF. V usage is TRBV4-3 and J usage is TRBJ1-6, with TRBD1 matching 7 bases. The J segment lost 5 bases and the V segment lost 4 bases, leaving 8 bases of the junction unmatched. This CDR3 spans 16 amino acids. Germline assignment: CDR1 LGHNA and CDR2 YSLEER.

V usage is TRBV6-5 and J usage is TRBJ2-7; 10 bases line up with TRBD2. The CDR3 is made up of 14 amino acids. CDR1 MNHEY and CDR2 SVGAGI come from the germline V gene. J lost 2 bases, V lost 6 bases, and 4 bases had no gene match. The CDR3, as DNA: TGTGCCAGCAGACCTAGCGGGAGCCCCTACGAGCAGTACTTC. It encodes CASRPSGSPYEQYF.

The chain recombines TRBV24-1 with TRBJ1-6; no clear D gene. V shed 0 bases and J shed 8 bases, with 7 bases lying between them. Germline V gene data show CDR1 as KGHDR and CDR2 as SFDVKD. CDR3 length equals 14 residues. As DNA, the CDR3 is TGTGCCACCAGTGATTTGCCCGGGGATTCACCCCTCCACTTT. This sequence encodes CATSDLPGDSPLHF.

The CDR3 DNA is TGTGCCACCAGTGACCAAACCGGGACAGGAGACTACAATGAGCAGTTCTTC. Protein product: CATSDQTGTGDYNEQFF. The chain recombines TRBV24-1 with TRBJ2-1, with TRBD1 matching 8 bases. The CDR3 spans 17 residues. With V trimmed by 4 bases and J by 3 bases, 10 bases remained unmatched. CDR1 is KGHDR and CDR2 is SFDVKD in the germline V gene.

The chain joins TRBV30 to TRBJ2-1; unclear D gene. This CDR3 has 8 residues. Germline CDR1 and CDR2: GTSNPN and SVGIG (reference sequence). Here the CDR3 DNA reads TGTGCTTTAGCCCTACAGTTCTTC. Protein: CALALQFF.

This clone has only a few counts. The CDR3 is CASSLGDRNSPLHF. The CDR3 DNA reads TGTGCCAGCAGCTTAGGGGACAGGAATTCACCCCTCCACTTT. The chain joins TRBV7-2 to TRBJ1-6, with 8 bases fitting TRBD1. CDR3 length equals 14 residues. CDR1 is SGHTA, CDR2 FQGNSA, per germline. V lost 1 base to trimming and J lost 7 bases; unmatched junction nucleotides: 0.